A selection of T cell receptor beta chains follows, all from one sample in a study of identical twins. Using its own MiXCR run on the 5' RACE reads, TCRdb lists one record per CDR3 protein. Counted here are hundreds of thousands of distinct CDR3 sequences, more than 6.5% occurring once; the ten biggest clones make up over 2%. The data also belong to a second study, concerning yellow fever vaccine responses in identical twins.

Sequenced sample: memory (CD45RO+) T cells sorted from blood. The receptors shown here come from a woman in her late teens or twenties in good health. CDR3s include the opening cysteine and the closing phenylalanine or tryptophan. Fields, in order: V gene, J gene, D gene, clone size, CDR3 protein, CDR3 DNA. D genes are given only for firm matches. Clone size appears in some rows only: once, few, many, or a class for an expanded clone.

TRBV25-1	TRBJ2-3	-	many	CASSESGGEGTDTQYF	TGTGCCAGCAGTGAATCTGGCGGGGAAGGCACAGATACGCAGTATTTT
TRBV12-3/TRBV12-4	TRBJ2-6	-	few	CASSTRTAGANVLTF	TGTGCCAGCAGCACACGGACGGCTGGGGCCAACGTCCTGACTTTC
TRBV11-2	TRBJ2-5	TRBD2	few	CASSFTRGGTKETQYF	TGTGCCAGCAGCTTCACTCGGGGAGGGACGAAAGAGACCCAGTACTTC
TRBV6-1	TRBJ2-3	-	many	CASSGRTSSYTDTQYF	TGTGCCAGCAGTGGCCGGACCTCGTCATACACAGATACGCAGTATTTT
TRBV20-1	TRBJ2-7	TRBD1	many	CSARADRGLSEQYF	TGCAGTGCTAGGGCGGACAGGGGGCTTTCCGAGCAGTACTTC
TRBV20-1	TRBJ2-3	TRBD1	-	CSAADRGQADTQYF	TGCAGTGCTGCAGACAGGGGGCAAGCAGATACGCAGTATTTT
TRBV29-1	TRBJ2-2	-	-	CSVTGARNTGELFF	TGCAGCGTTACTGGGGCGCGGAACACCGGGGAGCTGTTTTTT
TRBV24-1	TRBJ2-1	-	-	CATSDSRGQSSYNEQFF	TGTGCCACCAGTGATTCCCGAGGACAAAGCTCCTACAATGAGCAGTTCTTC
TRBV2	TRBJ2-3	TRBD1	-	CASDRTGSSTDTQYF	TGTGCCAGCGATCGGACAGGGTCTAGCACAGATACGCAGTATTTT
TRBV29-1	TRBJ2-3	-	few	CSVPPVSSTSTDTQYF	TGCAGCGTCCCCCCCGTTAGCAGCACTAGCACAGATACGCAGTATTTT
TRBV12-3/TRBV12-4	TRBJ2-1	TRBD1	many	CASSLWGQGVIGEQFF	TGTGCCAGCAGTTTATGGGGTCAGGGGGTGATCGGTGAGCAGTTCTTC
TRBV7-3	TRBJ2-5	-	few	CASSLYHLETQYF	TGTGCCAGCAGCTTATACCACCTGGAGACCCAGTACTTC
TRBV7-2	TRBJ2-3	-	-	CASSLVVIRSDTQYF	TGTGCCAGCAGCTTAGTCGTTATAAGATCAGATACGCAGTATTTT
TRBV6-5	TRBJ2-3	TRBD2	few	CASRPAWKAGGTDTQYF	TGTGCCAGCAGACCCGCCTGGAAAGCGGGGGGCACAGATACGCAGTATTTT
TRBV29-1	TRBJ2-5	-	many	CSVVPGDVVETQYF	TGCAGCGTTGTACCCGGAGACGTGGTGGAGACCCAGTACTTC
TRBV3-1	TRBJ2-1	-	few	CASRPGHKTSNPFF	TGTGCCAGCAGGCCGGGACACAAGACTAGCAATCCGTTCTTC
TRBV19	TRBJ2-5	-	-	CASSIQGETQYF	TGTGCCAGTAGTATACAGGGGGAGACCCAGTACTTC
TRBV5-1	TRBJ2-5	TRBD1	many	CASSPKTGGWETQYF	TGCGCCAGCAGCCCGAAGACAGGGGGCTGGGAGACCCAGTACTTC
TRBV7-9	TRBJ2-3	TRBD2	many	CASSFLAAGDTQYF	TGTGCCAGCAGCTTTCTAGCGGCTGGCGATACGCAGTATTTT
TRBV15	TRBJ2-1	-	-	CATSARQGPPDEQFF	TGTGCCACCAGCGCCCGACAAGGACCCCCCGATGAGCAGTTCTTC
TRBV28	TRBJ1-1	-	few	CASSLSGFGAFF	TGTGCCAGCAGTTTATCTGGGTTTGGAGCTTTCTTT
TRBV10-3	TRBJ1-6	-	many	CAISETAFNSPLHF	TGTGCCATCAGCGAGACAGCCTTTAATTCACCCCTCCACTTT
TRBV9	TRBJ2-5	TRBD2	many	CASNTGLAGTQYF	TGTGCCAGCAACACTGGACTAGCGGGGACCCAGTACTTC
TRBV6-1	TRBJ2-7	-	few	CASSVGRVNYEQYF	TGTGCCAGCAGTGTTGGCCGGGTCAACTACGAGCAGTACTTC
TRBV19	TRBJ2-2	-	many	CASSILQRNTGELFF	TGTGCCAGTAGTATTCTGCAACGGAACACCGGGGAGCTGTTTTTT
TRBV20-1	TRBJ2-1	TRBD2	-	CSARVGTSGRIEQFF	TGCAGTGCTAGAGTAGGGACTAGCGGGAGAATTGAGCAGTTCTTC
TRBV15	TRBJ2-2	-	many	CATSTRSGHGELFF	TGTGCCACCAGCACAAGGTCCGGCCACGGGGAGCTGTTTTTT
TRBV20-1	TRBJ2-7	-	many	CSARPGTNTYEQYF	TGCAGTGCTAGGCCCGGGACCAACACCTACGAGCAGTACTTC
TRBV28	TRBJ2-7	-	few	CASSLWGTLYEQYF	TGTGCCAGCAGTTTATGGGGGACCCTCTACGAGCAGTACTTC
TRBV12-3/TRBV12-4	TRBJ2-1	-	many	CASSLQGYSYNEQFF	TGTGCCAGCAGTCTACAGGGCTACTCCTACAATGAGCAGTTCTTC
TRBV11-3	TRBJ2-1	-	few	CASTKGGINEQFF	TGTGCCAGCACGAAGGGGGGGATCAATGAGCAGTTCTTC
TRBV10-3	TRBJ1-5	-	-	CAISETRQINQPQHF	TGTGCCATCAGTGAAACAAGACAGATAAATCAGCCCCAGCATTTT
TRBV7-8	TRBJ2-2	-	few	CASSNKVQTGELFF	TGTGCCAGCAGCAATAAGGTGCAAACCGGGGAGCTGTTTTTT
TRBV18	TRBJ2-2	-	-	CASSPNSYTGELFF	TGTGCCAGCTCACCAAACAGCTACACCGGGGAGCTGTTTTTT